The clone carrying this T cell receptor (beta chain) has ten or more counts. The antigen is undetermined. Exclusion of patients followed from uncontrolled infection, other autoimmune disease, pregnancy or lactation. A roughly 10 ml volume of fresh peripheral blood provided the PBMCs. The data are from a study of T cells in Graves' hyperthyroidism and ophthalmopathy. Study information: Blood was drawn when the patient was first diagnosed and still untreated.

Germline-derived CDR1 and CDR2 are SGHTA and FQGNSA. CDR3 size: 11 residues. V was clipped by 4 bases and J by 6 bases, with 5 bases between them. The study, taken as a whole, reports: Also found in blood were most expanded thyroid clonotypes above 0.001.

What was amplified from RNA transcripts were TCR beta CDR3 regions. The HTBI primer set drove a first-round RT-PCR of the TCR CDR3. Via MiXCR, TCRdb re-called the multiplex PCR reads, giving one row per CDR3 protein. The sample lists about half a million distinct CDR3 sequences, nearly 20% seen once, with roughly 50% in the top ten. The specimen was blood. The genes are TRBV7-2 and TRBJ2-3; D not certain. The source is a man in his forties with Graves' ophthalmopathy. CDR3 bases: TGTGCCAGCAGCTCACTGGATACGCAGTATTTT. This encodes CASSSLDTQYF.